This T cell receptor beta chain was found in a study of blood T cell repertoires in COVID-19. Study information: There were acute and convalescent COVID-19 samples, and they came from the United States, Italy and Spain. PBMCs, B-cell-depleted T cells, or T cells provided the cDNA or gDNA that made up the material.

The germline gives CDR1 PRHDT, CDR2 FYEKMQ (reference sequence). CDR3 length: 14 residues. Losses at the gene ends were 3 bases for V and 4 bases for J; bases not matched to a gene: 2. As processed by the authors: Using reference gene primer amplification, nucleated cell counts were estimated. Method: immunoSEQ multiplex PCR; TCRdb's copy keeps in-frame clones and lacks some. D and trimming were read from the DNA, whereas the V and J calls and clone size are those reported in that table. The repertoire has around 69,000 clones, 81% of them found once; the top ten carry roughly 20%. The receptor was isolated from a woman between 65 and 79 years old with acute or convalescent COVID-19. The specimen sequenced was peripheral blood. J is TRBJ1-1 and V is TRBV13; 10 bases map to TRBD1. The CDR3 coding sequence is TGTGCCAGCAGCTTCCGGACAGGGGGCACTGAAGCTTTCTTT. It specifies CASSFRTGGTEAFF. Based on the CDR3 plus reference TRBV13 and TRBJ1-1, the full variable domain is AAGVIQSPRHLIKEKRETATLKCYPIPRHDTVYWYQQGPGQDPQFLISFYEKMQSDKGSIPDRFSAQQFSDYHSELNMSSLELGDSALYFCASSFRTGGTEAFFGQGTRLTVV.